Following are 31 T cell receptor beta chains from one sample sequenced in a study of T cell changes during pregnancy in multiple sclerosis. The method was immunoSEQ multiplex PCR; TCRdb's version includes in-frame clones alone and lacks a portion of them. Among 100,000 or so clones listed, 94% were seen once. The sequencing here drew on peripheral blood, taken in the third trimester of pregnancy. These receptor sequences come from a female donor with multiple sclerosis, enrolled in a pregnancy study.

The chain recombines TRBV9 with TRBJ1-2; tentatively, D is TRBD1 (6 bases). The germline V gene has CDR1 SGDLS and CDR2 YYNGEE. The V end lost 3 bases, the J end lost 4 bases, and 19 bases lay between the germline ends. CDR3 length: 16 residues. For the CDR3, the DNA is TGTGCCAGCAGCGCCGACGGGGGGGGGCTTTCCTATGGCTACACCTTC. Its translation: CASSADGGGLSYGYTF.

The CDR3, as DNA: TGTGCCAGCAGCTTTTGGGACAGGGGCCCCACTGGGGCCAACGTCCTGACTTTC. This encodes CASSFWDRGPTGANVLTF. The chain uses TRBV5-8 and TRBJ2-6; TRBD1 agrees at 10 bases. The J segment lost 2 bases and the V segment lost 2 bases, leaving 7 bases of the junction unmatched. This CDR3 has 18 residues. CDR1 and CDR2 from the germline V gene are SGHTS and YDEGEE.

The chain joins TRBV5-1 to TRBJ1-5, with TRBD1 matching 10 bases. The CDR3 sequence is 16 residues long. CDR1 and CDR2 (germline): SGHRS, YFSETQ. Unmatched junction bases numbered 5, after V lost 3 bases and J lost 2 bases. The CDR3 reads CASSWGTGEGNQPQHF. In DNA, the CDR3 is TGCGCCAGCAGCTGGGGGACAGGGGAAGGCAATCAGCCCCAGCATTTT. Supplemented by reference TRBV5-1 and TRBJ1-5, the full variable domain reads KAGVTQTPRYLIKTRGQQVTLSCSPISGHRSVSWYQQTPGQGLQFLFEYFSETQRNKGNFPGRFSGRQFSNSRSEMNVSTLELGDSALYLCASSWGTGEGNQPQHFGDGTRLSIL.

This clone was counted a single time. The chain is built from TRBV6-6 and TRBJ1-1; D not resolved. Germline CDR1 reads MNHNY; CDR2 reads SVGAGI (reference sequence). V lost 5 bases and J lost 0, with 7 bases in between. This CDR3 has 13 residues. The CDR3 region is CASSTFMNTEAFF. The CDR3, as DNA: TGTGCCAGCAGTACATTCATGAACACTGAAGCTTTCTTT.

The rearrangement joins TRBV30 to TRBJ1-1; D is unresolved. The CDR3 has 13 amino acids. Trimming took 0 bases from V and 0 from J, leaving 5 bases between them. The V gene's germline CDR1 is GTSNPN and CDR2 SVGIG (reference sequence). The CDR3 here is CAWSVGMNTEAFF. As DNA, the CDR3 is TGTGCCTGGAGTGTCGGGATGAACACTGAAGCTTTCTTT.

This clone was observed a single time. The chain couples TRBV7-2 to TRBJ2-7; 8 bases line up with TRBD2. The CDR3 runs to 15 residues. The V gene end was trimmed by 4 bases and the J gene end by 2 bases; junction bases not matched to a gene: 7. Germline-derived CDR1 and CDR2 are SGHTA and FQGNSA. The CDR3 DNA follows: TGTGCCAGCAGCTCCACCCCGGGACTAGCCTACGAGCAGTACTTC. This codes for CASSSTPGLAYEQYF.

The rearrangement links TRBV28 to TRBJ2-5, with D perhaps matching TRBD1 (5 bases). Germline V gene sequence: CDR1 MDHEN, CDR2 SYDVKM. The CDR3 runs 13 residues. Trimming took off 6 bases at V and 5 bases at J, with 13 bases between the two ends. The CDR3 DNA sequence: TGTGCCAGCAGAATAGGGGTACTGGAGACCCAGTACTTC. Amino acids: CASRIGVLETQYF.

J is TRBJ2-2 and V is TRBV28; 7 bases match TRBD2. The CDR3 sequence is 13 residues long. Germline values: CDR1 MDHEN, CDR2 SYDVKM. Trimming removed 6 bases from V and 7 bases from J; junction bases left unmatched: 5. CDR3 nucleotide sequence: TGTGCCAGCAGGGGCGGGAGAGGCGGGGAGCTGTTTTTT. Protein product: CASRGGRGGELFF.

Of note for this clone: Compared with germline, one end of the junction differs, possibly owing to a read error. The CDR3 coding sequence is TGTGCTAGCAGCCGCACTAGCGCCCAAGTAGCCCAGTACTTC. This encodes CASSRTSAQVAQYF. V usage is TRBV7-7 and J usage is TRBJ2-5, with TRBD2 matching over 7 bases. CDR3 size: 14 residues. The V gene's germline CDR1 is SSHAT and CDR2 FNYEAQ (reference sequence).

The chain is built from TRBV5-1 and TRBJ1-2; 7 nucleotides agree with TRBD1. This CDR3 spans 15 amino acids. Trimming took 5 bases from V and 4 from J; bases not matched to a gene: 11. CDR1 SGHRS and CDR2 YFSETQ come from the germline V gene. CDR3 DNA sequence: TGCGCCAGCAGACCCGGGACAGCAAGTATCTATGGCTACACCTTC. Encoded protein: CASRPGTASIYGYTF.

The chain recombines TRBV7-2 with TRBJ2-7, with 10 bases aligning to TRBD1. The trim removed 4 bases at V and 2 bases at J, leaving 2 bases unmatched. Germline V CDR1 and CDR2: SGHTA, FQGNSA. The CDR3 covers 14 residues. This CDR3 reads CASSSGTGAYEQYF. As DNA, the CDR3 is TGTGCCAGCAGCTCCGGGACAGGGGCCTACGAGCAGTACTTC.

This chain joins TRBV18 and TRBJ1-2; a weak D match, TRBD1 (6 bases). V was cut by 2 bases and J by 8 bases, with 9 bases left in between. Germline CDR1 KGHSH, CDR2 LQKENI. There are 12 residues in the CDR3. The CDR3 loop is CASSPYRDGYTF. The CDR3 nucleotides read TGTGCCAGCTCACCATACAGGGACGGCTACACCTTC.

CDR3 loop: CASSGRLPRSYEQYF. DNA of the CDR3: TGTGCCAGCAGTGGCAGACTACCTCGGTCCTACGAGCAGTACTTC. V and J are TRBV6-4 and TRBJ2-7, with TRBD2 as a possible D gene (5 bases). Germline CDR1 MRHNA, CDR2 SNTAGT. CDR3 length: 15 residues. The ends were cut back, 4 bases at V and 1 base at J, with 14 bases in the middle.

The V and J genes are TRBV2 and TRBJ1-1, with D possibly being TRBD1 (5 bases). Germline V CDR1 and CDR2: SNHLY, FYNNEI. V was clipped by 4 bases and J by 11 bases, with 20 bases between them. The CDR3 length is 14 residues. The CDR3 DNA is TGTGCCAGCAGTGTTCAGGGACTACCCGCCGCGGCTTTCTTT. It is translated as CASSVQGLPAAAFF.

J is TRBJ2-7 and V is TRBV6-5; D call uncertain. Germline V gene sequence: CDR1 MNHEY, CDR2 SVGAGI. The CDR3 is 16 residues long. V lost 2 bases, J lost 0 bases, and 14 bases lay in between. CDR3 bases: TGTGCCAGCAGTTACGCCGGGTTCGGTACCTCCTACGAGCAGTACTTC. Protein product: CASSYAGFGTSYEQYF.

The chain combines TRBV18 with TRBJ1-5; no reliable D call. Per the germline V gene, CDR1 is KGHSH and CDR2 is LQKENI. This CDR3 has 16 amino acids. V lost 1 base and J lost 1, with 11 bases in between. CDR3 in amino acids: CASSPQTASSNQPQHF. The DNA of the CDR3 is TGTGCCAGCTCACCACAAACAGCCTCGAGCAATCAGCCCCAGCATTTT.

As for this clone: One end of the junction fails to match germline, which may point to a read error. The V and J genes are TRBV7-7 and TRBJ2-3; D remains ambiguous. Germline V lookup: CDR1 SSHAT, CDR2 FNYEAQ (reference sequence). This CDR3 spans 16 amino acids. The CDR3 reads CASSLGRRSDSDTQYF. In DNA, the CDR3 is TGTGCTAGCAGCTTAGGACGGCGGAGTGACTCAGATACGCAGTATTTT.

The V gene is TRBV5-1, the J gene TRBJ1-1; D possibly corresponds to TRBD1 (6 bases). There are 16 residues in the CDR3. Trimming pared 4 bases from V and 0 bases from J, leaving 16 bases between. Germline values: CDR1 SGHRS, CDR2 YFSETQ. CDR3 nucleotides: TGCGCCAGCAGCCCTGCGGGGGCTACTATGAACACTGAAGCTTTCTTT. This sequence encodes CASSPAGATMNTEAFF. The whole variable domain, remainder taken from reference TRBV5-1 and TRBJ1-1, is KAGVTQTPRYLIKTRGQQVTLSCSPISGHRSVSWYQQTPGQGLQFLFEYFSETQRNKGNFPGRFSGRQFSNSRSEMNVSTLELGDSALYLCASSPAGATMNTEAFFGQGTRLTVV.

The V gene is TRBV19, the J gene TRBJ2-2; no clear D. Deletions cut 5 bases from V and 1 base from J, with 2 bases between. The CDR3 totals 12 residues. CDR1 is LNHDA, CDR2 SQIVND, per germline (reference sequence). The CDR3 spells CASSLNTGELFF. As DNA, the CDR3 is TGTGCCAGTAGTCTGAACACCGGGGAGCTGTTTTTT.

CDR3 sequence reads: CASSGRGEGRGTQYF. DNA of the CDR3: TGTGCCAGCAGCGGTAGGGGGGAGGGCCGGGGTACGCAGTATTTT. The J gene is TRBJ2-3, the V gene TRBV7-9, with D perhaps matching TRBD2 (7 bases). The CDR3 runs 15 residues. The germline V gene encodes CDR1 SEHNR and CDR2 FQNEAQ (reference sequence). V was cut by 5 bases and J by 8 bases, with 20 bases left in between.

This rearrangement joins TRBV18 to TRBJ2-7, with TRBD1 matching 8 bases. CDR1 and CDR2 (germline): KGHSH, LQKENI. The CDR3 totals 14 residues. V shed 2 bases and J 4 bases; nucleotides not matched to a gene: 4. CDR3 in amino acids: CASSPETGVYEQYF. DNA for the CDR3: TGTGCCAGCTCACCAGAGACAGGGGTGTACGAGCAGTACTTC.

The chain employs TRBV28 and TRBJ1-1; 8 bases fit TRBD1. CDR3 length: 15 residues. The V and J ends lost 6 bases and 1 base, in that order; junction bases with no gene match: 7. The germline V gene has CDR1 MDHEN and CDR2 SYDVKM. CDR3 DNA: TGTGCCAGCAGGCTCCCACAGGGGGAGAACACTGAAGCTTTCTTT. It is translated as CASRLPQGENTEAFF.

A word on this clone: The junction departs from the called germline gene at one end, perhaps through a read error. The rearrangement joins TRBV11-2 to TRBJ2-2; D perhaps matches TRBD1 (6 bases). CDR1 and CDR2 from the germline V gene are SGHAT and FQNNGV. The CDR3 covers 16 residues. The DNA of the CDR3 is TGTGCCAGCAGCCTAGAACCCAGGGGGAACACCGGGGAGCTGTTTTTT. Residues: CASSLEPRGNTGELFF. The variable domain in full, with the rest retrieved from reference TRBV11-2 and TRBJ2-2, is EAGVAQSPRYKIIEKRQSVAFWCNPISGHATLYWYQQILGQGPKLLIQFQNNGVVDDSQLPKDRFSAERLKGVDSTLKIQPAKLEDSAVYLCASSLEPRGNTGELFFGEGSRLTVL.

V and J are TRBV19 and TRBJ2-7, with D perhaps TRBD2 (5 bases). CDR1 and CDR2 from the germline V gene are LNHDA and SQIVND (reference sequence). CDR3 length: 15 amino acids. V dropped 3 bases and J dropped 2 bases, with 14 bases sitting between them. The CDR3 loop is CASSIVSGSTYEQYF. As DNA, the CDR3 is TGTGCCAGTAGTATCGTATCGGGGAGTACCTACGAGCAGTACTTC.

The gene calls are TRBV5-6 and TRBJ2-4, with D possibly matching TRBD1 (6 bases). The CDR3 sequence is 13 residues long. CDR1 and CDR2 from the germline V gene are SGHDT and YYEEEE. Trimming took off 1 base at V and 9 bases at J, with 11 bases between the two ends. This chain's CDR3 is CASSLFGGFIQYF. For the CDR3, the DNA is TGTGCCAGCAGCTTGTTTGGGGGCTTCATTCAGTACTTC. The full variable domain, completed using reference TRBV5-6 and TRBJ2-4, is DAGVTQSPTHLIKTRGQQVTLRCSPKSGHDTVSWYQQALGQGPQFIFQYYEEEERQRGNFPDRFSGHQFPNYSSELNVNALLLGDSALYLCASSLFGGFIQYFGAGTRLSVL.

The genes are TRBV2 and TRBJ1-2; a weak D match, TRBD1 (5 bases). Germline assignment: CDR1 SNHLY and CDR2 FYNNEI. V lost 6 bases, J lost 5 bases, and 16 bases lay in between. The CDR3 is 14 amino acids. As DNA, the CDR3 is TGTGCCAGCAGGGGCCGGGGGTTCGGTTATGGCTACACCTTC. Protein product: CASRGRGFGYGYTF.

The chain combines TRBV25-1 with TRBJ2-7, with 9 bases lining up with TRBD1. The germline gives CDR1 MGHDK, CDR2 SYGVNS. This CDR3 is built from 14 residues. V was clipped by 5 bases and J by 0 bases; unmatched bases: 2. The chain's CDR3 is CASSRTGDSYEQYF. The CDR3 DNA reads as TGTGCCAGCAGTAGGACAGGGGACTCCTACGAGCAGTACTTC.

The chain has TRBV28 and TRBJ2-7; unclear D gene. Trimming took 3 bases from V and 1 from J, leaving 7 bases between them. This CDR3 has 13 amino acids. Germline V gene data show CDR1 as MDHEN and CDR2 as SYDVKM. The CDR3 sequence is CASSLIQSYEQYF. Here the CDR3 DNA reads TGTGCCAGCAGTTTGATCCAGTCCTACGAGCAGTACTTC.

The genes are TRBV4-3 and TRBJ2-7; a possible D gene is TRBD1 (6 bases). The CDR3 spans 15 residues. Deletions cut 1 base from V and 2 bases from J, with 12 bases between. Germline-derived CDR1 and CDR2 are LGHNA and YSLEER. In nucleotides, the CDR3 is TGCGCCAGCAGCCAAGTTCTGGGGACACCCTACGAGCAGTACTTC. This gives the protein CASSQVLGTPYEQYF.

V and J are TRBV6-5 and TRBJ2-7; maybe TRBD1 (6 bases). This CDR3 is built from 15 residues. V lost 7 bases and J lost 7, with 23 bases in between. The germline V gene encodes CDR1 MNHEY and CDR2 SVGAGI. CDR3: CASTPLQGTSREQYF. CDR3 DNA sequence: TGTGCCAGCACCCCGTTACAGGGTACATCGCGGGAGCAGTACTTC.

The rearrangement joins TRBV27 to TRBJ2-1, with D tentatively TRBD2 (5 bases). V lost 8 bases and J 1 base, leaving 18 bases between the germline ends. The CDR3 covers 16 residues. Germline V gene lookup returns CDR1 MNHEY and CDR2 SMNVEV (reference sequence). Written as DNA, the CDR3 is TGTGCCAGCGCTTCCCCCTCAGCGGCTTCCTACAATGAGCAGTTCTTC. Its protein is CASASPSAASYNEQFF.